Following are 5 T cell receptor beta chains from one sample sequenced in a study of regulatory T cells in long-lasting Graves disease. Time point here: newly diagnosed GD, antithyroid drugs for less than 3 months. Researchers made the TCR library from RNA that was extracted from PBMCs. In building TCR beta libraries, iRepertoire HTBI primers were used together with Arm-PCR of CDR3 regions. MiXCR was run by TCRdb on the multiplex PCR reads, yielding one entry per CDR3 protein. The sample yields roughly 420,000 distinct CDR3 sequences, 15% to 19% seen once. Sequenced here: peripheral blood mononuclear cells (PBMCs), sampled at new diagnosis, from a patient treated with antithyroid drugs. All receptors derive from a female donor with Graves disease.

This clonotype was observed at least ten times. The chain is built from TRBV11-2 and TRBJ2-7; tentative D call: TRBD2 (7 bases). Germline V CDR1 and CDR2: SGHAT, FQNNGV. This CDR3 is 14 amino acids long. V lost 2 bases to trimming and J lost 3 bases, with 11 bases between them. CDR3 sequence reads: CASSLYGGRYEQYF. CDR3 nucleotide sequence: TGTGCCAGCAGCTTATACGGGGGGCGCTACGAGCAGTACTTC.

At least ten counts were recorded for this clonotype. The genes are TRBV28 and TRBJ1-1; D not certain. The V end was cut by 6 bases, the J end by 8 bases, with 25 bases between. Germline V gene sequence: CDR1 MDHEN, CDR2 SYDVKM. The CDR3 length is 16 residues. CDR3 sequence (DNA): TGTGCCAGCAGCCTACCGGGATCGCTGAAACTGGGGGAAGCTTTCTTT. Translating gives CASSLPGSLKLGEAFF.

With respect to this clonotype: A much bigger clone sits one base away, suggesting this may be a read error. CDR3 in amino acids: CAWSVDRASYNGQFF. CDR3 sequence (DNA): TGTGCCTGGAGTGTAGACAGGGCTTCCTACAATGGGCAGTTCTTC. V usage is TRBV30 and J usage is TRBJ2-1; 7 positions match TRBD1. The CDR3 is 15 residues long. Germline CDR1 reads GTSNPN; CDR2 reads SVGIG (reference sequence).

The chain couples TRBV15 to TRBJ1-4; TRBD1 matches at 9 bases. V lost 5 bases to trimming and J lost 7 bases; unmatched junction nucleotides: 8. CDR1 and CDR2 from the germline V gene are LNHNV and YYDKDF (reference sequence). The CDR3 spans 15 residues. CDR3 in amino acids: CATSARDRVVEKLFF. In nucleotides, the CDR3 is TGTGCCACCAGCGCCCGGGACAGGGTAGTTGAAAAACTGTTTTTT.

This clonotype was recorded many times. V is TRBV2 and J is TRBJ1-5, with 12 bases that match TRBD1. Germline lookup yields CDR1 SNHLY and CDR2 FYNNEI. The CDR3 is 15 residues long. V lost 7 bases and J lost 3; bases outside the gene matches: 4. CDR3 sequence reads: CASNRDRGPNQPQHF. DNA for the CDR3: TGTGCCAGCAACCGGGACAGGGGGCCCAATCAGCCCCAGCATTTT.